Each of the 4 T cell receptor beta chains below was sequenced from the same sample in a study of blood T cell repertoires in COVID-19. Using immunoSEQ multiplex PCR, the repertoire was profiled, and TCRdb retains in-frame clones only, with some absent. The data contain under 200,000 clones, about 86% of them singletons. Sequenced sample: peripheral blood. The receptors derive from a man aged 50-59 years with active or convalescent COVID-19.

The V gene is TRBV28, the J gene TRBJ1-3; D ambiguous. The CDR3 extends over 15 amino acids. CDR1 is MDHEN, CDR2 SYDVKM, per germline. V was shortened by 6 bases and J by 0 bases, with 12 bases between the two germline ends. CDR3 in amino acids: CASSPRVSSGNTIYF. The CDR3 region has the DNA TGTGCCAGCAGCCCCCGGGTGTCCTCTGGAAACACCATATATTTT.

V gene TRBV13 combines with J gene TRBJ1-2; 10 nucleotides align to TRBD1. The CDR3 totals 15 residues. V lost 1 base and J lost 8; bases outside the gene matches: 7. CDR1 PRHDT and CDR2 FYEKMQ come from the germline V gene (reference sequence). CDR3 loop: CASSLAVGTGVGYTF. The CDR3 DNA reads TGTGCCAGCAGCTTAGCTGTAGGGACAGGGGTAGGCTACACCTTC.

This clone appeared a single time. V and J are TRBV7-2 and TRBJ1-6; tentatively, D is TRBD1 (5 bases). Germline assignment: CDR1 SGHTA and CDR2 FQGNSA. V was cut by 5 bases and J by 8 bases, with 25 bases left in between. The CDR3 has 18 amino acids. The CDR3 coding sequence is TGTGCCAGCAGCCCACACCCCGCGCGGGGCTTCACGGATTCACCCCTCCACTTT. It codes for CASSPHPARGFTDSPLHF.

CDR3 DNA sequence: TGCGCCAGCAGCTTAGGCAGGGGAGGGTACGAGCAGTACTTC. Protein: CASSLGRGGYEQYF. The chain recombines TRBV5-1 with TRBJ2-7; weak D call: TRBD2 (7 bases). The germline V gene encodes CDR1 SGHRS and CDR2 YFSETQ. V was pared by 2 bases and J by 4 bases, with 13 bases between. The CDR3 has 14 amino acids.